This TCR beta chain comes out of a study of CD8 T cells in ankylosing spondylitis. Study-level findings and limits: Seemingly characteristic of ankylosing spondylitis blood was a TCR beta motif consisting of about 8 highly homologous variants. Researchers reportedly found disease-linked clones significantly enriched in matched ankylosing spondylitis synovial fluid. CD8+ cells made up the disease-linked clones, which were relatively rare in peripheral blood. Earlier reports found some motif variants in synovial fluid and blood in reactive arthritis.

Trimming pared 5 bases from V and 5 bases from J, leaving 16 bases between. This CDR3 contains 15 residues. CDR1 is MGHRA, CDR2 YSYEKL, per germline. Only a few counts were recorded for this clonotype. Its target is unknown. Quantitative 5'-RACE was performed with molecular barcodes, and it yielded the TCR beta libraries. Using its own MiXCR run on the 5' RACE reads, TCRdb lists one record per CDR3 protein. The table lists under 950,000 distinct CDR3 sequences, roughly 19% of them singletons. The chain joins TRBV4-1 to TRBJ2-1, with a weak D call TRBD2 (5 bases). The sequenced sample was blood, either unsorted or a sorted T cell fraction (not recorded which). The clonotype was recovered from a male donor with ankylosing spondylitis. CDR3 nucleotides: TGCGCCAGCAGCGCGCCGGGGTATTCAAACAATGAGCAGTTCTTC. It codes for CASSAPGYSNNEQFF.